This entry lists 14 T cell receptor beta chains sequenced from one sample in a study of OX40 agonist ivuxolimab in advanced cancers. The data were produced by immunoSEQ multiplex PCR, yet TCRdb's version contains in-frame clones alone and is incomplete. The table lists approximately 60,000 clones, 65% to 90% of them singletons, with 0.6% to 0.9% in the top ten. This specimen consisted of CD4+ or CD8+ T cells sorted from blood, obtained in a trial of the OX40 agonist ivuxolimab. All receptors derive from an adult with an advanced solid tumor such as melanoma, head and neck, liver or kidney cancer.

The gene calls are TRBV18 and TRBJ1-2; TRBD1 agrees at 9 bases. The CDR3 has 13 amino acids. The germline V gene has CDR1 KGHSH and CDR2 LQKENI. V lost 6 bases to trimming and J lost 4 bases; unmatched junction nucleotides: 3. In DNA form, the CDR3 reads TGTGCCAGCTCCCAGGGACAGGGCTATGGCTACACCTTC. Encoded protein: CASSQGQGYGYTF.

The chain employs TRBV5-6 and TRBJ2-3, with D perhaps TRBD1 (6 bases). V lost 1 base to trimming and J lost 3 bases, with 12 bases between them. Germline loops: CDR1 SGHDT, CDR2 YYEEEE. This CDR3 is 15 amino acids long. The chain's CDR3 is CASSLTGFRTDTQYF. The CDR3 nucleotides read TGTGCCAGCAGCTTGACAGGGTTTAGGACAGATACGCAGTATTTT.

This chain links TRBV7-9 with TRBJ1-1, with a possible D match to TRBD1 (6 bases). The CDR3 runs to 13 residues. Germline values: CDR1 SEHNR, CDR2 FQNEAQ (reference sequence). V was pared by 5 bases and J by 6 bases, with 13 bases between. The CDR3 reads CASSLEGGAEAFF. The CDR3 DNA follows: TGTGCCAGCAGCCTAGAGGGGGGGGCTGAAGCTTTCTTT.

V is TRBV30 and J is TRBJ1-2; 7 bases are shared with TRBD1. The CDR3 consists of 15 residues. Trimming cost V 0 bases and J 8 bases; bases outside gene matches: 12. From germline, CDR1 is GTSNPN and CDR2 SVGIG (reference sequence). This chain's CDR3 is CAWSVLRDSFGGYTF. The CDR3 DNA reads as TGTGCCTGGAGTGTACTCCGGGACAGTTTCGGAGGCTACACCTTC.

Notes on this clone: Other nucleotide sequences from this sample produce the same CDR3. The V call is TRBV7-2, the J call TRBJ2-5; TRBD2 matches 9 bases. V lost 2 bases, J lost 5 bases, and 6 bases stayed unmatched. CDR1 and CDR2 from the germline V gene are SGHTA and FQGNSA. The length of the CDR3 is 15 residues. As DNA, the CDR3 is TGTGCCAGCAGCTTATTGGCGGGAGGGGGGGAGACCCAGTACTTC. Protein: CASSLLAGGGETQYF.

This rearrangement joins TRBV18 to TRBJ2-7; weak D call: TRBD1 (6 bases). Trimming stripped 2 bases from V and 3 bases from J, with 14 bases between. Germline lookup yields CDR1 KGHSH and CDR2 LQKENI. This CDR3 has 15 residues. As DNA, the CDR3 is TGTGCCAGCTCACCAACTACAGGGAGTTACTACGAGCAGTACTTC. It yields the protein CASSPTTGSYYEQYF.

The V gene is TRBV7-2, the J gene TRBJ2-7; no clear D. In germline, CDR1 is SGHTA, CDR2 FQGNSA. Trimming stripped 4 bases from V and 2 bases from J, with 12 bases between. The CDR3 consists of 14 residues. The CDR3 spells CASSSGGRTYEQYF. DNA for the CDR3: TGTGCCAGCAGCTCCGGTGGCAGGACCTACGAGCAGTACTTC.

V gene TRBV7-8 combines with J gene TRBJ1-5, with TRBD1 matching 7 bases. This CDR3 contains 17 residues. V shed 4 bases and J 3 bases; nucleotides not matched to a gene: 12. CDR1 and CDR2 (germline): SGHVS, FQNEAQ. The CDR3, as DNA: TGTGCCAGCAGCTCGTGGACAGGAAATTCGCACAATCAGCCCCAGCATTTT. Encoded protein: CASSSWTGNSHNQPQHF.

CDR3 protein: CASSAEGPVRELFF. Written as DNA, the CDR3 is TGTGCCAGCAGTGCTGAAGGGCCGGTTAGGGAGCTGTTTTTT. The chain recombines TRBV25-1 with TRBJ2-2; D gene uncertain. V was cut by 4 bases and J by 9 bases, with 15 bases left in between. The length of the CDR3 is 14 residues. From germline, CDR1 is MGHDK and CDR2 SYGVNS. The variable domain in full, completed from reference TRBV25-1 and TRBJ2-2, reads EADIYQTPRYLVIGTGKKITLECSQTMGHDKMYWYQQDPGMELHLIHYSYGVNSTEKGDLSSESTVSRIRTEHFPLTLESARPSHTSQYLCASSAEGPVRELFFGEGSRLTVL.

The rearrangement uses TRBV19 and TRBJ2-5; D remains unclear. CDR1 LNHDA and CDR2 SQIVND come from the germline V gene (reference sequence). V was shortened by 4 bases and J by 2 bases, with 8 bases between the two germline ends. This CDR3 is 13 amino acids long. CDR3 region: CASSTPYQETQYF. The DNA of the CDR3 is TGTGCCAGTAGTACCCCTTATCAAGAGACCCAGTACTTC.

V is TRBV6-1 and J is TRBJ2-3; possible D gene TRBD1, 6 bases. In germline, CDR1 is MNHNS, CDR2 SASEGT. The CDR3 spans 15 residues. Trimming took off 0 bases at V and 5 bases at J, with 12 bases between the two ends. The CDR3, as DNA: TGTGCCAGCAGTGAAGCGAAGACAGGTCAAGATACGCAGTATTTT. Protein product: CASSEAKTGQDTQYF.

V and J are TRBV5-1 and TRBJ1-1; D uncertain. V gave up 7 bases and J gave up 1 base, with 11 bases separating them. Germline CDR1 SGHRS, CDR2 YFSETQ. The CDR3 is 13 residues long. This CDR3 is CASVRVPNTEAFF. CDR3 sequence (DNA): TGCGCCAGCGTCCGGGTTCCGAACACTGAAGCTTTCTTT. The variable domain in full, completed from reference TRBV5-1 and TRBJ1-1, reads KAGVTQTPRYLIKTRGQQVTLSCSPISGHRSVSWYQQTPGQGLQFLFEYFSETQRNKGNFPGRFSGRQFSNSRSEMNVSTLELGDSALYLCASVRVPNTEAFFGQGTRLTVV.

Comments on this clone: A read error may produce the germline difference seen at one junction end. V usage is TRBV7-8 and J usage is TRBJ1-1; no firm D call. The CDR3 consists of 13 residues. CDR1 and CDR2 (germline): SGHVS, FQNEAQ. The CDR3 here is CASSLGPSIVPIF. In DNA, the CDR3 is TGTGCCAGCAGCTTAGGTCCCAGTATAGTACCGATCTTT. Looking up the rest from reference TRBV7-8 and TRBJ1-1 gives the full variable domain: GAGVSQSPRYKVAKRGQDVALRCDPISGHVSLFWYQQALGQGPEFLTYFQNEAQLDKSGLPSDRFFAERPEGSVSTLKIQRTQQEDSAVYLCASSLGPSIVPIFGQGTRLTVV.

A few counts support this clone. Within the sample, other DNA sequences also encode this same CDR3. This chain connects TRBV5-1 to TRBJ2-7; no clear D gene. Germline CDR1 reads SGHRS; CDR2 reads YFSETQ. V was trimmed by 2 bases and J by 0 bases, leaving 9 bases between them. This CDR3 region has 14 residues. The CDR3 region has the DNA TGCGCCAGCAGCTTACTCAGCCACTCCTACGAGCAGTACTTC. This encodes CASSLLSHSYEQYF.